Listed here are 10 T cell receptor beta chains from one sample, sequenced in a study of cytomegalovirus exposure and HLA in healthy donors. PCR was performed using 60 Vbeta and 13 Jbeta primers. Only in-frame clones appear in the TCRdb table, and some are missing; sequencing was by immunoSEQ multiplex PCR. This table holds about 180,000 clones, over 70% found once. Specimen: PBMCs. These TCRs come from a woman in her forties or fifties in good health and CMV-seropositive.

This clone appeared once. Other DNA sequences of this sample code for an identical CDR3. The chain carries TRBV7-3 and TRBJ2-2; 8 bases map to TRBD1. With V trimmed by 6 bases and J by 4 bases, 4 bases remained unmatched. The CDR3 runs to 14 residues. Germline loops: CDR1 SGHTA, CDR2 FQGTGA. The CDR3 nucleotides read TGTGCCAGCAGGTCAGGGGGCGGCACCGGGGAGCTGTTTTTT. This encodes CASRSGGGTGELFF. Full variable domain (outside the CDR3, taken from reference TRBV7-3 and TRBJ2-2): GAGVSQTPSNKVTEKGKYVELRCDPISGHTALYWYRQSLGQGPEFLIYFQGTGAADDSGLPNDRFFAVRPEGSVSTLKIQRTERGDSAVYLCASRSGGGTGELFFGEGSRLTVL.

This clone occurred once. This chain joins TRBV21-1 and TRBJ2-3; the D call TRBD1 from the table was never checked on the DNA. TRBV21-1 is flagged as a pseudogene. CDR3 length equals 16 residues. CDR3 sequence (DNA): TGTGCCAGCAGCCAGAGCCGCGACAAACGGACAGATACGCAGTATTTT. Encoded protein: CASSQSRDKRTDTQYF.

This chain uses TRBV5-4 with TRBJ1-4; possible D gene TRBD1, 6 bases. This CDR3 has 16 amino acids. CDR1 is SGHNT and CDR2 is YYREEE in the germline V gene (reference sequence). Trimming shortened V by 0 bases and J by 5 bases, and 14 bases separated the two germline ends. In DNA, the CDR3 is TGTGCCAGCAGCTTGGATGGGGTCCAGGGGAATGAAAAACTGTTTTTT. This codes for CASSLDGVQGNEKLFF.

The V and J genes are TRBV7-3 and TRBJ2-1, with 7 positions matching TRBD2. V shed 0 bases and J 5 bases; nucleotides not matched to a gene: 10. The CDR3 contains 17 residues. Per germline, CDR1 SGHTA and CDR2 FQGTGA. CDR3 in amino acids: CASSLTMGGTTNNEQFF. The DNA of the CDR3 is TGTGCCAGCAGCTTAACCATGGGTGGGACTACAAACAATGAGCAGTTCTTC.

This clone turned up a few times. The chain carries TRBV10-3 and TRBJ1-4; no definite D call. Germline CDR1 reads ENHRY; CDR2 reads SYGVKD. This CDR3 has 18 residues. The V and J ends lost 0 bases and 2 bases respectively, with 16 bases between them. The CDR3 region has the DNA TGTGCCATCAGTGAGTCGTTTATCGCAGGTGGGACTAATGAAAAACTGTTTTTT. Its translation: CAISESFIAGGTNEKLFF.

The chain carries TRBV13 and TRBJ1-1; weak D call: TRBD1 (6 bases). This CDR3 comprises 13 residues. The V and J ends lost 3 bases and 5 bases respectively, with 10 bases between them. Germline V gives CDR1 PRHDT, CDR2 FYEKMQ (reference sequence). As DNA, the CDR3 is TGTGCCAGCAGCTTCAGGGGTTGGACTGAAGCTTTCTTT. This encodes CASSFRGWTEAFF. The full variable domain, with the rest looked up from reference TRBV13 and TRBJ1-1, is AAGVIQSPRHLIKEKRETATLKCYPIPRHDTVYWYQQGPGQDPQFLISFYEKMQSDKGSIPDRFSAQQFSDYHSELNMSSLELGDSALYFCASSFRGWTEAFFGQGTRLTVV.

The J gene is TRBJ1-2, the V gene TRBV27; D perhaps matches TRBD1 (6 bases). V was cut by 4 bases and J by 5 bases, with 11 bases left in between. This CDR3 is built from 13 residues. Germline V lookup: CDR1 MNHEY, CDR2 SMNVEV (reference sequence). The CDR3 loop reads CASSSQGWYGYTF. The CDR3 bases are TGTGCCAGCAGTTCACAGGGCTGGTATGGCTACACCTTC.

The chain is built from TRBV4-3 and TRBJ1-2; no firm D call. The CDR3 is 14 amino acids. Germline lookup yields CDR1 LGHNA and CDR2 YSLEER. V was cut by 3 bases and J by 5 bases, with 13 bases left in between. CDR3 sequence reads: CASSHRLLLYGYTF. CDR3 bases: TGCGCCAGCAGCCACAGGTTGCTTCTTTATGGCTACACCTTC.

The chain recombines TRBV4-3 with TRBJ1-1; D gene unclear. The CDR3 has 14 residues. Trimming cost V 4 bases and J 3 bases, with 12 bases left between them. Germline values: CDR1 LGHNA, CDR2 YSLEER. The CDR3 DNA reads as TGCGCCAGCAGCCCCTTACCCGGGGACACTGAAGCTTTCTTT. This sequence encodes CASSPLPGDTEAFF.

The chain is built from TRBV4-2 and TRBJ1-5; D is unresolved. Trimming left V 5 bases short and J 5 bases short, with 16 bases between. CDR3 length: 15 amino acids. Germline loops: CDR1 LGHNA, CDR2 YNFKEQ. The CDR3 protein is CASSETAEGYQPQHF. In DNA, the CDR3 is TGTGCCAGCAGCGAGACGGCCGAGGGCTATCAGCCCCAGCATTTT.